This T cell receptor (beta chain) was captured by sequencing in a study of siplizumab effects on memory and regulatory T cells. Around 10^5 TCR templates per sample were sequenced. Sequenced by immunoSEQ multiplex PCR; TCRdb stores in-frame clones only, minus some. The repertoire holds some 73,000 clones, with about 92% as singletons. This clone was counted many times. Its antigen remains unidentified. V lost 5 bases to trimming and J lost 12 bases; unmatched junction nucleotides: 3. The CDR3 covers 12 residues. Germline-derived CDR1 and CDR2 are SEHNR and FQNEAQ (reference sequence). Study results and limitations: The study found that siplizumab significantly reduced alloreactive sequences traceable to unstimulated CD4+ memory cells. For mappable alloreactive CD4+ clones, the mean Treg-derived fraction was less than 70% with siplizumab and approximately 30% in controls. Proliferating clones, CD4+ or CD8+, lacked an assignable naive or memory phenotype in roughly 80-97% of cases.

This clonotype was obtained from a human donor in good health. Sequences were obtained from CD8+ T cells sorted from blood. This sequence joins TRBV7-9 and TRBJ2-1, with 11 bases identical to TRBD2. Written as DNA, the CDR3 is TGTGCCAGCAGCCCCGGACTAGCGGGGCAGTTCTTC. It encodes CASSPGLAGQFF.